These T cell receptor beta chains were read from a single sample in a study of CD8+CD57+ T cells in acquired aplastic anemia. TCRdb re-called the reads with MiXCR, one entry per CDR3 protein. The sample consists of around 210,000 distinct CDR3 sequences, approximately 65% of them appearing once. Sequencing was carried out using sorted CD4+, CD8+, or CD8+CD57+ T cells (not recorded which) from PBMCs. These receptors all come from a human donor with aplastic anemia. Both conserved end residues are part of each CDR3. The D gene is left open where the match is weak. Part of the rows lack a size; the others show once, few, many or a class for expanded clones.

>TRBV20-1|.|TRBJ2-5|TRBD2
TGCAGTGCTAGTATTTTTCCTAGCGGGGGGGCGGGGGAGACCCAGTACTTC
CSASIFPSGGAGETQYF
>TRBV15|.|TRBJ2-3|TRBD2
TGTGCCACCAGCAGAGGCGGGAGCCTAGGAGATACGCAGTATTTT
CATSRGGSLGDTQYF
>TRBV5-1|few|TRBJ1-6|TRBD1
TGCGCCAGCAGCTTAGTGCAGGGGGTCGGTTCACCCCTCCACTTT
CASSLVQGVGSPLHF
>TRBV19|.|TRBJ1-1|.
TGTGCCAGTAGTATCCCAGGTAACCGAGGGGGAAGGAAGAGAACTGAAGCTTTCTTT
CASSIPGNRGGRKRTEAFF
>TRBV20-1|.|TRBJ2-3|.
TGCAGTGCTAGTCGGGGCGGTCCAGATACGCAGTATTTT
CSASRGGPDTQYF
>TRBV27|.|TRBJ2-4|TRBD2
TGTGCCAGCAGTTTAAGGAGCGGGGGAGCCAAAAACATTCAGTACTTC
CASSLRSGGAKNIQYF
>TRBV15|few|TRBJ2-6|.
TGTGCCACCAAGGTTTCTGGGGCCAACGTCCTGACTTTC
CATKVSGANVLTF
>TRBV12-3/TRBV12-4|.|TRBJ2-3|.
TGTGCCAGCAGTCTTAGCGGCCGCCCCAGCACAGATACGCAGTATTTT
CASSLSGRPSTDTQYF
>TRBV5-1|many|TRBJ2-7|TRBD1
TGCGCCAGCAGCTTGGCTGCAGGGGGCGGCCACGAGCAGTACTTC
CASSLAAGGGHEQYF
>TRBV20-1|.|TRBJ1-3|.
TGCAGTGCCCCAGCGGTAAACACCATATATTTT
CSAPAVNTIYF
>TRBV9|.|TRBJ2-5|.
TGTGCCAGCAGCGTAGGCATCCAAGAGACCCAGTACTTC
CASSVGIQETQYF
>TRBV7-2|.|TRBJ2-7|.
TGTGCCAGCAGCTTAAGCCGGGACGAGCAGTACTTC
CASSLSRDEQYF
>TRBV25-1|once|TRBJ2-1|TRBD1
TGTGCCAGCAGTTACGGGACAGGAGTACCCTACAATGAGCAGTTCTTC
CASSYGTGVPYNEQFF
>TRBV20-1|.|TRBJ2-3|.
TGCAGTGCTACCTCTCCGCGGGGCACAGATACGCAGTATTTT
CSATSPRGTDTQYF
>TRBV12-3/TRBV12-4|.|TRBJ2-7|TRBD2
TGTGCCAGCAGACGGGGACTAGCGGCTTCCTACGAGCAGTACTTC
CASRRGLAASYEQYF
>TRBV19|.|TRBJ2-5|.
TGTGCCAGTAGTATTTTTGGAGACCAAGAGACCCAGTACTTC
CASSIFGDQETQYF
>TRBV19|.|TRBJ2-3|.
TGTGCCAGTAGTGCCGACAGTTCCTGGACAGATACGCAGTATTTT
CASSADSSWTDTQYF
>TRBV20-1|.|TRBJ1-1|.
TGCAGTGCTCGCCAAGGACCCGACAACACTGAAGCTTTCTTT
CSARQGPDNTEAFF
>TRBV5-1|.|TRBJ2-7|TRBD1
TGCGCCAGCAGCTTGGGCAGGGGGCTCGAGCAGTACTTC
CASSLGRGLEQYF
>TRBV2|.|TRBJ2-1|.
TGTGCCAGCAGTGAACAGAGTGAGCAGTTCTTC
CASSEQSEQFF
>TRBV7-3|.|TRBJ2-2|.
TGTGCCAGCAGCGAACTAGGGGCGGGCGGGGAGCTGTTTTTT
CASSELGAGGELFF
>TRBV29-1|.|TRBJ2-7|TRBD1
TGCAGCGTTGAAACGACAGGGTACGAGCAGTACTTC
CSVETTGYEQYF
>TRBV20-1|.|TRBJ2-7|TRBD2
TGCAGTGCCCCGGGCCTAGCGGGTTACTACGAGCAGTACTTC
CSAPGLAGYYEQYF
>TRBV9|.|TRBJ2-7|TRBD1
TGTGCCAGCAGCGTCCTACCGGGACAGGGGGCGTCCGAGCAGTACTTC
CASSVLPGQGASEQYF
>TRBV2|.|TRBJ1-2|TRBD1
TGTGCCAGCAGTGAGGACAGGGACTATGGCTACACCTTC
CASSEDRDYGYTF
>TRBV7-6|once|TRBJ2-3|TRBD2
TGTGCCAGCAGCTTAGATAGCGGGGGGGAATACACAGATACGCAGTATTTT
CASSLDSGGEYTDTQYF
>TRBV10-3|.|TRBJ2-7|.
TGTGCCATCTCCAAAAGGGGGCGGGAGTCGTACGAGCAGTACTTC
CAISKRGRESYEQYF
>TRBV29-1|few|TRBJ2-3|.
TGCAGCGTTGTCTTCGGCTCCCTCTATGACATCACAGATACGCAGTATTTT
CSVVFGSLYDITDTQYF
>TRBV15|.|TRBJ2-2|.
TGTGCCACCAGCAGGAGGAGGTCGAACACCGGGGAGCTGTTTTTT
CATSRRRSNTGELFF
>TRBV7-9|.|TRBJ2-7|.
TGTGCCAACAGCTTAGTACAGGGAAGCTCCTACGAGCAGTACTTC
CANSLVQGSSYEQYF
>TRBV20-1|.|TRBJ2-7|TRBD1
TGCAGTGTTCAGACAGGGCTCTCCTACGAGCAGTACTTC
CSVQTGLSYEQYF